Reported below is one T cell receptor (beta chain). Its antigen is unknown. These data belong to a study of blood T cells in healthy people across ages. Study-wide results and caveats: Long-lived donors exceeded aged donors in naive CD4+ cells and diversity. Diversity was estimated from one million T cells, and these estimates were considered underestimates.

A second PCR of roughly 7 to 11 cycles used a sample-barcoded 5' primer and a J-beta primer mix. In TCRdb, the 5' RACE reads were re-called with MiXCR into one record per CDR3 protein. The sample has approximately 680,000 distinct CDR3 sequences; 32% are singletons. The material sequenced was blood. The clonotype was recovered from a woman older than 75 in good health.

CDR3 DNA sequence: TGTGCCAGCAGCTCCCGAGCAGGGACTAACTATGGCTACACCTTC. Translating gives CASSSRAGTNYGYTF. The V call is TRBV7-2, the J call TRBJ1-2; maybe TRBD1 (5 bases). V lost 4 bases and J lost 0, with 12 bases in between. Germline V CDR1 and CDR2: SGHTA, FQGNSA. The CDR3 covers 15 residues.